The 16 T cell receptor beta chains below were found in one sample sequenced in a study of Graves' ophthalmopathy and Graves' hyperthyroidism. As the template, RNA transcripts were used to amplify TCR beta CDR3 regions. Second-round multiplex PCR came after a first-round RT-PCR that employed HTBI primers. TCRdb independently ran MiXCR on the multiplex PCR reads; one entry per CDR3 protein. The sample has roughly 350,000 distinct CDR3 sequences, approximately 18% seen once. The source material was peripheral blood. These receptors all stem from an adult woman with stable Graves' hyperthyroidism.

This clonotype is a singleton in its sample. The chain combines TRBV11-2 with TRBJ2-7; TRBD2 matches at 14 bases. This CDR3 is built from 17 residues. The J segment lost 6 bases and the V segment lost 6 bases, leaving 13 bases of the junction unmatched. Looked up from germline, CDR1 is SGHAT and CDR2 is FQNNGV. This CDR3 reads CASRGLAGETLIVEQYF. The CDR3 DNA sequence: TGTGCCAGCAGGGGACTAGCGGGAGAGACCCTCATAGTCGAGCAGTACTTC.

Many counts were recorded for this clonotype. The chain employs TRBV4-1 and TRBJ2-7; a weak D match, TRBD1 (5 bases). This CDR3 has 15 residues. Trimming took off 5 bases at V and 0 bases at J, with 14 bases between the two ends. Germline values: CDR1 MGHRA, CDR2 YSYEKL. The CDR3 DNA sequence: TGCGCCAGCAGCGCCTGGGTGGGGCCCTCCTACGAGCAGTACTTC. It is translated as CASSAWVGPSYEQYF.

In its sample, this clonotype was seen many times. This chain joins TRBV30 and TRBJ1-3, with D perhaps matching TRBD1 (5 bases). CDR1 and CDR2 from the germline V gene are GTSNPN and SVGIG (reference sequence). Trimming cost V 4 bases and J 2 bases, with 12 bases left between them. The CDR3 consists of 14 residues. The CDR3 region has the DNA TGTGCCTGGACCGGAACAGGACCTGGAAACACCATATATTTT. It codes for CAWTGTGPGNTIYF.

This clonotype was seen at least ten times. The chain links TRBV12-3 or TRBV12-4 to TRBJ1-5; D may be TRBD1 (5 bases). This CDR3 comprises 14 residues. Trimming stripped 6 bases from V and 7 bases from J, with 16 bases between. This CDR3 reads CASSLGGKRQPQHF. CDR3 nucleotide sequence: TGTGCCAGCAGCCTGGGGGGGAAGAGGCAGCCCCAGCATTTT.

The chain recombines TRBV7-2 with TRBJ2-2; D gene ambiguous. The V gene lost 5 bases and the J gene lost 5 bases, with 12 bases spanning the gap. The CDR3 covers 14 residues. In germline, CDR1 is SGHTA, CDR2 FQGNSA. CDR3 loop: CASSAGPPTGELFF. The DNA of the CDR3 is TGTGCCAGCAGCGCCGGGCCTCCGACCGGGGAGCTGTTTTTT. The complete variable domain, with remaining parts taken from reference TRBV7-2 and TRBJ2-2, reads GAGVSQSPSNKVTEKGKDVELRCDPISGHTALYWYRQSLGQGLEFLIYFQGNSAPDKSGLPSDRFSAERTGGSVSTLTIQRTQQEDSAVYLCASSAGPPTGELFFGEGSRLTVL.

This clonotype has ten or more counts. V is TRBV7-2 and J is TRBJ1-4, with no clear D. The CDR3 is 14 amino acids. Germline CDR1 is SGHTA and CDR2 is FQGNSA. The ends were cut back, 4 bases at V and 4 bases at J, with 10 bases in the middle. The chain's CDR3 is CASSWGAVNEKLFF. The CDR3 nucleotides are TGTGCCAGCAGCTGGGGTGCGGTTAATGAAAAACTGTTTTTT.

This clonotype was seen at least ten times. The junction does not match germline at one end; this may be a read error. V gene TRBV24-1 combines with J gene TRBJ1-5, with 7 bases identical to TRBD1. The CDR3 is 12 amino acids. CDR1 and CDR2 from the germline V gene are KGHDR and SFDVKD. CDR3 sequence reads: CATSEVQGPRHF. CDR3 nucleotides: TGTGCCACCAGTGAGGTACAGGGGCCCCGGCATTTT.

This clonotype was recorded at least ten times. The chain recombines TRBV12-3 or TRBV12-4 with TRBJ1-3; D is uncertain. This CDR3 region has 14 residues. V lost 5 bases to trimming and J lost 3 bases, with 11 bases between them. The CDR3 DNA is TGTGCCAGCAGTACCACCAACGGTGGAAACACCATATATTTT. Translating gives CASSTTNGGNTIYF.

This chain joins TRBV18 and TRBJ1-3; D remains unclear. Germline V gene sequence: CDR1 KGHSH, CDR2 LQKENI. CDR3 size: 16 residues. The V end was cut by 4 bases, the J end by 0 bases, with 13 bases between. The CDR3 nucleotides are TGTGCCAGCTCACTGGGCCCTGAGGTCTCTGGAAACACCATATATTTT. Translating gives CASSLGPEVSGNTIYF.

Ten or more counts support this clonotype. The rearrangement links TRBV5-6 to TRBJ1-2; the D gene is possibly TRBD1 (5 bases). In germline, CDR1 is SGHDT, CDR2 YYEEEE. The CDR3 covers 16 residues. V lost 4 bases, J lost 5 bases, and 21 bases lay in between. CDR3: CASSPPRRTRIYGYTF. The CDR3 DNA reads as TGTGCCAGCAGCCCCCCCCGCCGGACACGGATTTATGGCTACACCTTC.

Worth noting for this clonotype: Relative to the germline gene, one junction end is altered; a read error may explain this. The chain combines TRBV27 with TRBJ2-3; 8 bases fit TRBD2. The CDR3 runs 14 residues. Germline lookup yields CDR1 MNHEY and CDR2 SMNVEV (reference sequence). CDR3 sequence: CASKAGAGTDTQDF. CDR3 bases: TGTGCCAGCAAAGCGGGAGCGGGCACAGATACGCAGGATTTT.

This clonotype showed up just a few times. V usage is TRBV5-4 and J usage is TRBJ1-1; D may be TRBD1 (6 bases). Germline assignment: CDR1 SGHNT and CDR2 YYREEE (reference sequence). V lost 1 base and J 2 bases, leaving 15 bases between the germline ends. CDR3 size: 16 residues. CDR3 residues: CASSLTGSILNTEAFF. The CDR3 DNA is TGTGCCAGCAGCTTGACAGGGTCAATTTTAAACACTGAAGCTTTCTTT.

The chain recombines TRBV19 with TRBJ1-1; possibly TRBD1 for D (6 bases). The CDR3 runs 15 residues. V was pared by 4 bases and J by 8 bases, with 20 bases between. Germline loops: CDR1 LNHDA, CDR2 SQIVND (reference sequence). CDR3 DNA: TGTGCCAGTAGTACTACAGGGTTGAGACTTAAGGAAGCTTTCTTT. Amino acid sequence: CASSTTGLRLKEAFF.

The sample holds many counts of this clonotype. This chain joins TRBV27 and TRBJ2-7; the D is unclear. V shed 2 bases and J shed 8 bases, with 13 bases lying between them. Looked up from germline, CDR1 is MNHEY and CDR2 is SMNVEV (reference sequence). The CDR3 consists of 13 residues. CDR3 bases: TGTGCCAGCAGTTTAACGGGCCCTTGGCAGCAGTACTTC. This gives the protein CASSLTGPWQQYF.

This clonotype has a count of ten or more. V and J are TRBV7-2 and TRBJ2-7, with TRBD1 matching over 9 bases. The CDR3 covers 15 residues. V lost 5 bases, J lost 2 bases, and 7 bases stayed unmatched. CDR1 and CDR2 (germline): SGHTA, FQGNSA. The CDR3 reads CASSITGQGAYEQYF. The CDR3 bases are TGTGCCAGCAGCATTACGGGACAGGGAGCCTACGAGCAGTACTTC. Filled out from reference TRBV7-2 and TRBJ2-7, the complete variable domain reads GAGVSQSPSNKVTEKGKDVELRCDPISGHTALYWYRQSLGQGLEFLIYFQGNSAPDKSGLPSDRFSAERTGGSVSTLTIQRTQQEDSAVYLCASSITGQGAYEQYFGPGTRLTVT.

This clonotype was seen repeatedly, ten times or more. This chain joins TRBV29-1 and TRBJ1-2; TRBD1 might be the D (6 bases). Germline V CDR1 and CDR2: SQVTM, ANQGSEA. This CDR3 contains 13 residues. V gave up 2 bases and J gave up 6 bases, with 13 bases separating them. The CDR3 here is CSVEPSGVDGYTF. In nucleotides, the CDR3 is TGCAGCGTTGAACCCTCAGGGGTCGATGGCTACACCTTC.